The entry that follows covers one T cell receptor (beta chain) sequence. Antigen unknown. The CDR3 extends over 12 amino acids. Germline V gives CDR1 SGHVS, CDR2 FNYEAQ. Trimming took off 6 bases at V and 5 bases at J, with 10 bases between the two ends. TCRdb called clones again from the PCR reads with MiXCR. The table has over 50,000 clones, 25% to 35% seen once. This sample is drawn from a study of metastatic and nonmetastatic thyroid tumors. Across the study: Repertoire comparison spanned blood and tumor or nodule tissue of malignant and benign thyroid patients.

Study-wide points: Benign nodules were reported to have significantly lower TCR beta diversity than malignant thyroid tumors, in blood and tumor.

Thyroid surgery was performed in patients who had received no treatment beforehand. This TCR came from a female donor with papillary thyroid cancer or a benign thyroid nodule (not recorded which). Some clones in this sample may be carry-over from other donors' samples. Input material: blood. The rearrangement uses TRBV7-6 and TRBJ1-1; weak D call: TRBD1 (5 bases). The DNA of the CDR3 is TGTGCCAGCAGTCAGGGAGGGACTGAAGCTTTCTTT. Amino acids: CASSQGGTEAFF.